These T cell receptor beta chains were read from a single sample in a study of T cell repertoires and leukemia-associated antigens. Their cognate antigens are unknown. MiXCR, run by TCRdb on the 5' RACE reads, gives a single entry per CDR3 protein. The repertoire consists of about 9,800 distinct CDR3 sequences, with approximately 40% occurring once and the leading ten covering over 50%. Sequencing used CD3+ T cells sorted from blood and cultured. These receptors all stem from a female donor in good health. CDR3s include the opening cysteine and the closing phenylalanine or tryptophan. D genes are given only for firm matches. A clone size is listed for some rows: how often the clone was seen (once, few, many), or a class if it is expanded.

clone size: medium-sized; J gene: TRBJ2-7; V gene: TRBV12-3/TRBV12-4; D gene: NA; CDR3 DNA: TGTGCCAGCAGTGTTCAGGGTAGCGAGCAGTACTTC; CDR3 protein: CASSVQGSEQYF
clone size: NA; J gene: TRBJ1-4; V gene: TRBV20-1; D gene: NA; CDR3 DNA: TGCAGTGCTAGAGATCGAGGCAGATATAATGAAAAACTGTTTTTT; CDR3 protein: CSARDRGRYNEKLFF
clone size: NA; J gene: TRBJ2-3; V gene: TRBV13; D gene: NA; CDR3 DNA: TGTGCCAGCAGCCTGATCGTGTCGCAGAAACATCCAGATACGCAGTATTTT; CDR3 protein: CASSLIVSQKHPDTQYF
clone size: NA; J gene: TRBJ1-2; V gene: TRBV18; D gene: NA; CDR3 DNA: TGTGCCAGCTTCGGCGGACTGTATGGCTACACCTTC; CDR3 protein: CASFGGLYGYTF
clone size: NA; J gene: TRBJ1-1; V gene: TRBV5-1; D gene: TRBD1; CDR3 DNA: TGCGCCAGCCGCAATCCGGGACAGCCGAACACTGAAGCTTTCTTT; CDR3 protein: CASRNPGQPNTEAFF
clone size: NA; J gene: TRBJ2-1; V gene: TRBV6-5; D gene: NA; CDR3 DNA: TGTGCCAGCAGTTACCTGAGTCGAGACACCAATGAGCAGTTCTTC; CDR3 protein: CASSYLSRDTNEQFF
clone size: medium-sized; J gene: TRBJ2-5; V gene: TRBV20-1; D gene: TRBD1; CDR3 DNA: TGCAGTGCTAGAGGATCGGGACAGTTTGAGGCCCAGTACTTC; CDR3 protein: CSARGSGQFEAQYF
clone size: NA; J gene: TRBJ2-7; V gene: TRBV23-1; D gene: NA; CDR3 DNA: TGCGCCAGCACCTGGCTTTCGACACTATTTTCCTACGAGCAGTACTTC; CDR3 protein: CASTWLSTLFSYEQYF
clone size: many; J gene: TRBJ2-1; V gene: TRBV7-6; D gene: NA; CDR3 DNA: TGTGCCAGCAGCTTAGCAGGGGGTGAGCAGTTCTTC; CDR3 protein: CASSLAGGEQFF
clone size: NA; J gene: TRBJ1-1; V gene: TRBV20-1; D gene: NA; CDR3 DNA: TGCAGTGCCCGACTGCTGGAGAACACTGAAGCTTTCTTT; CDR3 protein: CSARLLENTEAFF
clone size: few; J gene: TRBJ2-7; V gene: TRBV6-1; D gene: NA; CDR3 DNA: TGTGCCAGCAGTGAATTAAGACTAGATGGGGAGCAGTACTTC; CDR3 protein: CASSELRLDGEQYF
clone size: NA; J gene: TRBJ1-2; V gene: TRBV6-1; D gene: NA; CDR3 DNA: TGTGCCAGCAGTCAGGACAGTTCTTATGGCTACACCTTC; CDR3 protein: CASSQDSSYGYTF
clone size: few; J gene: TRBJ2-3; V gene: TRBV14; D gene: NA; CDR3 DNA: TGTGCCAGCAGCCAAAACGGTTACACGAATACGCAGTATTTT; CDR3 protein: CASSQNGYTNTQYF
clone size: NA; J gene: TRBJ1-5; V gene: TRBV20-1; D gene: NA; CDR3 DNA: TGCAGTGCTAGAGAGACAGGTACCGTCAATCAGCCCCAGCATTTT; CDR3 protein: CSARETGTVNQPQHF
clone size: NA; J gene: TRBJ2-1; V gene: TRBV20-1; D gene: NA; CDR3 DNA: TGCAGTGCCCGCCTTGCAGGACGGAGCTACAATGAGCAGTTCTTC; CDR3 protein: CSARLAGRSYNEQFF
clone size: medium-sized; J gene: TRBJ2-2; V gene: TRBV5-1; D gene: NA; CDR3 DNA: TGCGCCAGCAGCTTGAGCCCCGGTGCCACCGGGGAGCTGTTTTTT; CDR3 protein: CASSLSPGATGELFF
clone size: NA; J gene: TRBJ2-1; V gene: TRBV5-1; D gene: NA; CDR3 DNA: TGCGCCAGCAGGGACTCCAATGAGCAGTTCTTC; CDR3 protein: CASRDSNEQFF
clone size: NA; J gene: TRBJ1-5; V gene: TRBV25-1; D gene: NA; CDR3 DNA: TGTGCCAGCAGTGGGGGGGGCTATCAGCCCCGGCATTTT; CDR3 protein: CASSGGGYQPRHF
clone size: NA; J gene: TRBJ1-1; V gene: TRBV4-1; D gene: TRBD1; CDR3 DNA: TGCGCCAGCAGCCATGCTGACAGGGGGGATACTGAAGCTTTCTTT; CDR3 protein: CASSHADRGDTEAFF
clone size: few; J gene: TRBJ2-3; V gene: TRBV10-3; D gene: TRBD1; CDR3 DNA: TGTGCCATCAGTGAGGGGCAGGGGGCAGATACGCAGTATTTT; CDR3 protein: CAISEGQGADTQYF
clone size: few; J gene: TRBJ2-5; V gene: TRBV29-1; D gene: NA; CDR3 DNA: TGCAGCGTTCGGACGGAAGAGACCCAGTACTTC; CDR3 protein: CSVRTEETQYF
clone size: NA; J gene: TRBJ2-5; V gene: TRBV27; D gene: TRBD2; CDR3 DNA: TGTGCCAGCAGTTTAGACGGGAGGGCCGGGGAGACCCAGTACTTC; CDR3 protein: CASSLDGRAGETQYF
clone size: NA; J gene: TRBJ2-3; V gene: TRBV5-1; D gene: NA; CDR3 DNA: TGCGCCAGCAGCTTGGACTCGACTAGCACAGATACGCAGTATTTT; CDR3 protein: CASSLDSTSTDTQYF
clone size: many; J gene: TRBJ2-7; V gene: TRBV20-1; D gene: NA; CDR3 DNA: TGCAGTGCTAGAGTGTCCGGGGGCTCCTACGAGCAGTACTTC; CDR3 protein: CSARVSGGSYEQYF
clone size: NA; J gene: TRBJ2-1; V gene: TRBV9; D gene: TRBD2; CDR3 DNA: TGTGCCAGCAGCGTATCCCCGACTAGCGGGAGTGGATGGGATGAGCAGTTCTTC; CDR3 protein: CASSVSPTSGSGWDEQFF
clone size: many; J gene: TRBJ2-7; V gene: TRBV7-9; D gene: NA; CDR3 DNA: TGTGCCAGCAGCTTAGATCGCCAGGGCCACGAGCAGTACTTC; CDR3 protein: CASSLDRQGHEQYF
clone size: many; J gene: TRBJ1-5; V gene: TRBV24-1; D gene: NA; CDR3 DNA: TGTGCCACCCAAGGTTCTCATGGCAATCAGCCCCAGCATTTT; CDR3 protein: CATQGSHGNQPQHF
clone size: NA; J gene: TRBJ2-7; V gene: TRBV7-9; D gene: NA; CDR3 DNA: TGTGCCAGCGGGGGCAGTGGGAGGGCCTCCTACGAGCAGTACTTC; CDR3 protein: CASGGSGRASYEQYF
clone size: many; J gene: TRBJ2-1; V gene: TRBV9; D gene: NA; CDR3 DNA: TGTGCCAGCAGCGTGGGCCCTCTAGAGGCCTTCGGCTACAATGAGCAGTTCTTC; CDR3 protein: CASSVGPLEAFGYNEQFF
clone size: once; J gene: TRBJ2-7; V gene: TRBV7-9; D gene: NA; CDR3 DNA: TGTGCCAGCAGCTTGACTGGGGAGTATCCACTCGAGCAGTACTTC; CDR3 protein: CASSLTGEYPLEQYF
clone size: NA; J gene: TRBJ2-3; V gene: TRBV20-1; D gene: NA; CDR3 DNA: TGCAGTGCTAGAGAGAGGTTAAGAGTTACGCAGTATTTT; CDR3 protein: CSARERLRVTQYF
clone size: NA; J gene: TRBJ2-3; V gene: TRBV7-9; D gene: NA; CDR3 DNA: TGTGCCAGCAGCTTAAGGAGTAGCACAGATACGCAGTATTTT; CDR3 protein: CASSLRSSTDTQYF
clone size: NA; J gene: TRBJ2-5; V gene: TRBV4-1; D gene: NA; CDR3 DNA: TGCGCCAGCAGCCAAGCCCAAAGACAGGAGACCCAGTACTTC; CDR3 protein: CASSQAQRQETQYF
clone size: NA; J gene: TRBJ2-1; V gene: TRBV12-3/TRBV12-4; D gene: TRBD2; CDR3 DNA: TGTGCCAGCAGTACCGAATATTTAGCGGGAGGGCTGCATGAACAGTTCTTC; CDR3 protein: CASSTEYLAGGLHEQFF
clone size: NA; J gene: TRBJ2-7; V gene: TRBV5-1; D gene: TRBD2; CDR3 DNA: TGCGCCAGCAGCTCCGTAGCGGGATGGGGTTCAACCGAGCAGTACTTC; CDR3 protein: CASSSVAGWGSTEQYF
clone size: medium-sized; J gene: TRBJ1-2; V gene: TRBV5-1; D gene: NA; CDR3 DNA: TGCGCCAGCAGTCAGAGGGATGGCTACACCTTC; CDR3 protein: CASSQRDGYTF
clone size: many; J gene: TRBJ1-5; V gene: TRBV6-1; D gene: NA; CDR3 DNA: TGTGCCAGCAGTGAAGTGTCAGGGGCGCAGCCCCAGCATTTT; CDR3 protein: CASSEVSGAQPQHF
clone size: NA; J gene: TRBJ1-2; V gene: TRBV7-4; D gene: TRBD1; CDR3 DNA: TGTGCCAGCACCCCCCGGGGAGGGGGCCCGAACTATGGCTACACCTTC; CDR3 protein: CASTPRGGGPNYGYTF
clone size: NA; J gene: TRBJ2-1; V gene: TRBV20-1; D gene: NA; CDR3 DNA: TGCAGTGCCGACCCTCGAGGCAGCCCCTTCCCACTGTGCTCCTACAATGAGCAGTTCTTC; CDR3 protein: CSADPRGSPFPLCSYNEQFF
clone size: NA; J gene: TRBJ2-7; V gene: TRBV20-1; D gene: TRBD2; CDR3 DNA: TGCAGTGCCGAGACGGCGGGAGCAGGGGAGCAGTACTTC; CDR3 protein: CSAETAGAGEQYF
clone size: NA; J gene: TRBJ1-1; V gene: TRBV12-3/TRBV12-4; D gene: NA; CDR3 DNA: TGTGCCAGCAGTACGCGACCGAGGGGAAACACTGAAGCTTTCTTT; CDR3 protein: CASSTRPRGNTEAFF
clone size: NA; J gene: TRBJ2-3; V gene: TRBV5-1; D gene: NA; CDR3 DNA: TGCGCCAGCGCCCTTGACAGACTCGACACAGATACGCAGTATTTT; CDR3 protein: CASALDRLDTDTQYF
clone size: NA; J gene: TRBJ2-7; V gene: TRBV7-2; D gene: NA; CDR3 DNA: TGTGCCAGCAGCTTCGACCGGGGAACAGCCAACGAGCAGTACTTC; CDR3 protein: CASSFDRGTANEQYF
clone size: medium-sized; J gene: TRBJ2-2; V gene: TRBV29-1; D gene: NA; CDR3 DNA: TGCAGCGCCGCTGAGAGGACGAACACCGGGGAGCTGTTTTTT; CDR3 protein: CSAAERTNTGELFF
clone size: few; J gene: TRBJ2-3; V gene: TRBV5-1; D gene: TRBD1; CDR3 DNA: TGCGCCAGCAGGCTTATACCGGGACAGGGGAAAAGATCGCTTGGCACAGATACGCAGTATTTT; CDR3 protein: CASRLIPGQGKRSLGTDTQYF
clone size: once; J gene: TRBJ2-5; V gene: TRBV29-1; D gene: NA; CDR3 DNA: TGCAGCGCGGGCCTGACCTCGGAGACCCAGTACTTC; CDR3 protein: CSAGLTSETQYF
clone size: medium-sized; J gene: TRBJ2-1; V gene: TRBV5-1; D gene: NA; CDR3 DNA: TGCGCCAGCAGCCCGGAGGTCGCTAATGAGCAGTTCTTC; CDR3 protein: CASSPEVANEQFF
clone size: NA; J gene: TRBJ2-4; V gene: TRBV20-1; D gene: TRBD2; CDR3 DNA: TGCAGTGCTAGAGGCCTAGCGGGAATAGCCAAAAACATTCAGTACTTC; CDR3 protein: CSARGLAGIAKNIQYF
clone size: NA; J gene: TRBJ2-7; V gene: TRBV2; D gene: TRBD1; CDR3 DNA: TGTGCCAGCGAGAGGACAGGGTATCACGAGCAGTACTTC; CDR3 protein: CASERTGYHEQYF
clone size: many; J gene: TRBJ2-3; V gene: TRBV30; D gene: NA; CDR3 DNA: TGTGCCTGGAGTGTACGAACAGGGAGGACTCGCACAGATACGCAGTATTTT; CDR3 protein: CAWSVRTGRTRTDTQYF
clone size: many; J gene: TRBJ1-1; V gene: TRBV3-1; D gene: NA; CDR3 DNA: TGTGCCAGCAGCCAACGATCGAACACTGAAGCTTTCTTT; CDR3 protein: CASSQRSNTEAFF
clone size: NA; J gene: TRBJ2-7; V gene: TRBV7-6; D gene: TRBD2; CDR3 DNA: TGTGCCAGCAGCCCTACACTCGGACTAGCGCGGCCACGGGACTACGAGCAGTACTTC; CDR3 protein: CASSPTLGLARPRDYEQYF
clone size: NA; J gene: TRBJ2-5; V gene: TRBV7-8; D gene: NA; CDR3 DNA: TGTGCCAGCAGCCAAGCGGGAGAGACCCAGTACTTC; CDR3 protein: CASSQAGETQYF
clone size: NA; J gene: TRBJ2-5; V gene: TRBV12-3/TRBV12-4; D gene: NA; CDR3 DNA: TGTGACCAAGAGACCCAGTACTTC; CDR3 protein: CDQETQYF
clone size: many; J gene: TRBJ2-7; V gene: TRBV28; D gene: NA; CDR3 DNA: TGTGCCAGCAGTCCCCCGCAGGGGCCCGAGCAGTACTTC; CDR3 protein: CASSPPQGPEQYF